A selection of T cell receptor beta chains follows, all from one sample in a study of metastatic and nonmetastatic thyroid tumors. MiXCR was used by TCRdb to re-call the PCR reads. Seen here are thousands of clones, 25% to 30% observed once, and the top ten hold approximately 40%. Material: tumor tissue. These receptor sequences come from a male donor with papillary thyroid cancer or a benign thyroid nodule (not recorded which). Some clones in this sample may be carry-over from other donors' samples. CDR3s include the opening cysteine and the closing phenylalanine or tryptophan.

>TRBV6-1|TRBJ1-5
CASSERGSDQPQHF
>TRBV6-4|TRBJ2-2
CASSDVKAGELFF
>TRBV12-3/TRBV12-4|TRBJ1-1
CASSLTGRTEAFF
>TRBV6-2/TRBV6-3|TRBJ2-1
CASRPSGRGYNEQFF
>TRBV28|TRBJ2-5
CASSFPWRRGGAIQETQYF
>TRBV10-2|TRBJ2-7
CASSELAGPYEQYF
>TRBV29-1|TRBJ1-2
CSVGPGGQGLLGYTF
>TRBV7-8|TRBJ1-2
CASNLQAGTNYGYTF
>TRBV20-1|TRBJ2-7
CSAARRQYF
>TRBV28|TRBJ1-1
CASSLSGGRRTEAFF
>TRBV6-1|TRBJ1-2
CASSEGVGPATYGYTF
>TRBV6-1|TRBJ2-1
CASRDRSNEQFF
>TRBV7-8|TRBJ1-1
CASSPPGAQNTEAFF
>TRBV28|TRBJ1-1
CASTFGTNTEAFF
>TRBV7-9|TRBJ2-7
CASSLVGPSYEQYF
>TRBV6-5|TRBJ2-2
CASSYWLAGGRNTGELFF
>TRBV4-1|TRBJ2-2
CASSQDRLQGLVNTGELFF
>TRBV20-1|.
CSARYRDEQFF
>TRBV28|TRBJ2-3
CASSTPLWLAGGTDTQYF
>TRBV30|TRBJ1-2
CAWSVGGVNYGYTF
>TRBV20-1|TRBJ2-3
CSAKRTGATDTQYF
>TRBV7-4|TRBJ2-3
CASSLASFLPDTQYF
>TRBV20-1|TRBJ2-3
CSARLSGGRDTQYF
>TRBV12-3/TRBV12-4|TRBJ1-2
CASSPTGNYGYTF
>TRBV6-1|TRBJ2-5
CASSDQAGVEETQYF
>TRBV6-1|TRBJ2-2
CASRGGIQNVGELFF
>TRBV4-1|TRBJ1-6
CASSQYGTGESSPLHF
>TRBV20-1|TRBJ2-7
CSARRGGEQYF
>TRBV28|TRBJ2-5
CASSLDTHQETQYF
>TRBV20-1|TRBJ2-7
CSAGTWTSGSYEQYF
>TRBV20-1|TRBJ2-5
CSAQGGTESTQYF
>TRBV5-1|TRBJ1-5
CASSLDGRSDQPQHF
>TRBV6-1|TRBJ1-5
CASSDAQGSQPQHF
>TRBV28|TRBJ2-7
CASRSGSDSYEQYF
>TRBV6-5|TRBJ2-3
CASSYSSGGGTDTQYF
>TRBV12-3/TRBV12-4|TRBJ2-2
CASSLAPGAVGELFF
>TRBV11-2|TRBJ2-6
CASSLGTGTLSSGANVLTF
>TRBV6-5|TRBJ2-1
CASSYTGTGFNEQFF
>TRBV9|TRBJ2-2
CASSVAYRAGELFF
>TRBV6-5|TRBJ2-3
CASSYWLAGATDTQYF
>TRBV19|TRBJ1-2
CASTPGPPGYTF
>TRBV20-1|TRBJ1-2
CSAREEQMSAYGYTF
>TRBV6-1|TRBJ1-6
CASSEGRGMGSPLHF
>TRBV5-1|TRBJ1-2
CASSLAGGYTF
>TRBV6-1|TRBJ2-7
CASLRLGSYEQYF
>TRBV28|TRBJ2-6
CASSFPQGGRAGANVLTF
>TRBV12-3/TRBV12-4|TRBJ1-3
CASSLRREETIYF
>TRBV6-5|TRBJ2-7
CASSYSGEGYEQYF
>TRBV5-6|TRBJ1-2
CASSLEGQGNGYTF
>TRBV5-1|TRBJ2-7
CASTLAGGYVEQYF
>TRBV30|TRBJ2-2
CAWRFAGELFF
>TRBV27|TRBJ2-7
CASSKLGEQYF
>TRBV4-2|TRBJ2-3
CASSGTSGRTFTDTQYF
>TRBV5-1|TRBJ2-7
CASSLEAIDHEQYF
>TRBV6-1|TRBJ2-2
CASNRQGTGELFF
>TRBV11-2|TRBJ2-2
CASSRGQGTGELFF
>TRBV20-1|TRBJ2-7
CSAIAPSLNEQYF